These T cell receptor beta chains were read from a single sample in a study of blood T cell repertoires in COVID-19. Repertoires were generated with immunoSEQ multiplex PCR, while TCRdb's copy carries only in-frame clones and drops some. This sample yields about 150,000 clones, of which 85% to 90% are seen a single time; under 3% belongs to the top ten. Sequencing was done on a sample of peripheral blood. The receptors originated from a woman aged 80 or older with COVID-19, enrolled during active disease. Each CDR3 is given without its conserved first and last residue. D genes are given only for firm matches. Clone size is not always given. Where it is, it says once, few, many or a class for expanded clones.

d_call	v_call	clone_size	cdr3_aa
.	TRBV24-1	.	ATSYGGTGSIGEQY
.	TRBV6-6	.	ASRLGDGSAYEQY
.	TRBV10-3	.	AISSSLLKNTIY
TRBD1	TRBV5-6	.	ASSASDRAGNTIY
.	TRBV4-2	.	ASSQVGGDNGYT
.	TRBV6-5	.	ASRSGANVLT
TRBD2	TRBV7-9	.	ASSWGTSGLVDTQY
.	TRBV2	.	ASIQDRLNTEAF
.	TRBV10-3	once	AISVDRLNTEAF
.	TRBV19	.	ASTGPGIGNQPQH
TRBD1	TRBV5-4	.	ASTYRGGNTIY
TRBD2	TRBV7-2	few	ASSSSGSGNIQY
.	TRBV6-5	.	ASSYSTMNTEAF
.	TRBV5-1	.	ASSLLSNTEAF
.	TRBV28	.	ASSVTVGGETQY
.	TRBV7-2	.	ASSLAPRARAF
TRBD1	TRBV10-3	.	AISEFPGGANSPLH
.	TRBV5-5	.	ASSGGGPFGGYT
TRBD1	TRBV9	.	ASSVGGTGVNTIY
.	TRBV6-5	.	ASSYRTLNTEAF
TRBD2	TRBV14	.	ASARLAGYNEQF
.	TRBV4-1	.	ASSSTGYSYNEQF
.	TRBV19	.	ASSIRDQPQH
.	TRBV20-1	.	SASPRLRSSYNEQF
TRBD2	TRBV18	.	ASSGTIQYEQY
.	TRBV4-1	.	ASSQAGIQGPMNTEAF
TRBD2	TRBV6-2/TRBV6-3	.	ASSSSGRLSGEQY
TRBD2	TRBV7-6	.	ASSTALAGGNTGELF
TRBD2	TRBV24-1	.	ATSSGQPPYEQY
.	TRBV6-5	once	ASSPQGGDNEKLF
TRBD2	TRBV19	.	ASSSGTNIHEQY
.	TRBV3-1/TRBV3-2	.	ASSPRSAYEQY
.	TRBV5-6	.	ASSFGVAPADTQY
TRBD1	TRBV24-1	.	ATSVMRGGRVGEKLF
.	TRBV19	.	ASSIWGVGQPQH
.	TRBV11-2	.	ASSLVGGAGQETQY
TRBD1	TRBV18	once	ASSPWDRGEDTQY
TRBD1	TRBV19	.	ASSITGRGYGQPQH
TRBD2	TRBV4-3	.	ASRPGEREAFSYNEQF
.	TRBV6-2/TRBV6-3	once	ASSYGTLNTEAF